What follows are 23 T cell receptor beta chains derived from one specimen sequenced in a study of shared clonotypes between healthy human individuals. The naive CD8 subset, CD45RO-negative cells positively selected for CCR7, excluded terminally differentiated effector memory CD45RA+ cells. Sequencing was performed with immunoSEQ multiplex PCR; in TCRdb, only in-frame clones are kept and a portion is missing. In the table there are 500,000 to 700,000 clones, approximately 95% of which are singletons. Sequencing input: naive CD8+ T cells sorted from blood. The receptor set was obtained from a woman aged 25 to 39 in good health.

The rearrangement links TRBV2 to TRBJ2-7, with TRBD2 matching over 10 bases. The CDR3 spans 14 residues. Germline-derived CDR1 and CDR2 are SNHLY and FYNNEI. Trimming cost V 7 bases and J 0 bases; bases outside gene matches: 3. The CDR3 sequence: CASTIAGGSYEQYF. CDR3 sequence (DNA): TGTGCCAGCACTATAGCGGGAGGCTCCTACGAGCAGTACTTC.

The V gene is TRBV10-1, the J gene TRBJ1-2; tentative D call: TRBD1 (5 bases). Per the germline V gene, CDR1 is WNHNN and CDR2 is SYGVQD (reference sequence). Trimming removed 2 bases from V and 4 bases from J, with 11 bases in between. The CDR3 is 14 residues long. The CDR3 nucleotides read TGCGCCAGCAGTGAGAAGGGGTCGGGCTATGGCTACACCTTC. This translates into CASSEKGSGYGYTF.

The chain recombines TRBV27 with TRBJ1-2, with 7 nucleotides matching TRBD1. V lost 6 bases, J lost 1 base, and 8 bases stayed unmatched. The CDR3 has 15 amino acids. In germline, CDR1 is MNHEY, CDR2 SMNVEV (reference sequence). The CDR3, as DNA: TGTGCCAGCAGCACCTATACAGGGGATAACTATGGCTACACCTTC. Translating gives CASSTYTGDNYGYTF.

This sequence joins TRBV9 and TRBJ2-1; TRBD2 might be the D (5 bases). This CDR3 is built from 12 residues. With 3 bases removed from V and 7 bases from J, the gap between germline ends came to 8 bases. Germline V gene sequence: CDR1 SGDLS, CDR2 YYNGEE. The CDR3 sequence: CASSDRGNEQFF. In nucleotides, the CDR3 is TGTGCCAGCAGCGATAGAGGGAATGAGCAGTTCTTC.

This clone was observed a single time. The chain recombines TRBV27 with TRBJ2-1; 7 bases are a match to TRBD2. V shed 1 base, J shed 2 bases, and the junction held 5 bases outside the gene matches. CDR3 size: 16 residues. Germline-derived CDR1 and CDR2 are MNHEY and SMNVEV (reference sequence). The CDR3 sequence: CASSLFSGITYNEQFF. In DNA, the CDR3 is TGTGCCAGCAGTTTATTCAGCGGGATAACCTACAATGAGCAGTTCTTC.

The chain links TRBV7-9 to TRBJ2-1; 7 bases agree with TRBD2. Germline V gene data show CDR1 as SEHNR and CDR2 as FQNEAQ (reference sequence). J was trimmed by 6 bases and V by 1 base; bases with no gene match: 6. The length of the CDR3 is 15 residues. This CDR3 is CASSLGLAETNEQFF. The CDR3 DNA follows: TGTGCCAGCAGCTTAGGGCTAGCGGAGACCAATGAGCAGTTCTTC.

The V gene is TRBV5-1, the J gene TRBJ2-7; weak D call: TRBD2 (6 bases). The ends were cut back, 0 bases at V and 0 bases at J, with 16 bases in the middle. Germline values: CDR1 SGHRS, CDR2 YFSETQ. This CDR3 is 17 amino acids long. CDR3 nucleotide sequence: TGCGCCAGCAGCTTGGAAGTGAGGGCGGGGCGCTCCTACGAGCAGTACTTC. The encoded protein is CASSLEVRAGRSYEQYF. The whole variable domain, filled in from reference TRBV5-1 and TRBJ2-7, reads KAGVTQTPRYLIKTRGQQVTLSCSPISGHRSVSWYQQTPGQGLQFLFEYFSETQRNKGNFPGRFSGRQFSNSRSEMNVSTLELGDSALYLCASSLEVRAGRSYEQYFGPGTRLTVT.

This clone came up once. This chain joins TRBV29-1 and TRBJ2-1; weak D call: TRBD2 (6 bases). This CDR3 spans 14 amino acids. Trimming took off 4 bases at V and 8 bases at J, with 18 bases between the two ends. CDR1 and CDR2 from the germline V gene are SQVTM and ANQGSEA. The CDR3 nucleotides are TGCAGCGTTGTAGGGCTAGCGATCGGCGATGAGCAGTTCTTC. Encoded protein: CSVVGLAIGDEQFF.

The chain links TRBV7-9 to TRBJ2-7; D gene ambiguous. This CDR3 has 15 amino acids. V was shortened by 5 bases and J by 2 bases, with 16 bases between the two germline ends. The germline gives CDR1 SEHNR, CDR2 FQNEAQ (reference sequence). CDR3 sequence: CASSELVIGAYEQYF. CDR3 sequence (DNA): TGTGCCAGCAGCGAGTTGGTGATTGGGGCCTACGAGCAGTACTTC. The full variable domain, completed using reference TRBV7-9 and TRBJ2-7, is DTGVSQNPRHKITKRGQNVTFRCDPISEHNRLYWYRQTLGQGPEFLTYFQNEAQLEKSRLLSDRFSAERPKGSFSTLEIQRTEQGDSAMYLCASSELVIGAYEQYFGPGTRLTVT.

The rearrangement uses TRBV29-1 and TRBJ2-3; D possibly corresponds to TRBD2 (5 bases). Germline V gene lookup returns CDR1 SQVTM and CDR2 ANQGSEA. The CDR3 has 12 amino acids. V lost 5 bases and J 8 bases, leaving 14 bases between the germline ends. The CDR3 protein is CSVWTEASTQYF. CDR3 in DNA: TGCAGCGTTTGGACGGAGGCCAGTACGCAGTATTTT.

The chain carries TRBV28 and TRBJ1-2; no clear D gene. Germline lookup yields CDR1 MDHEN and CDR2 SYDVKM. The CDR3 runs to 14 residues. Trimming removed 2 bases from V and 8 bases from J, with 15 bases in between. CDR3 nucleotide sequence: TGTGCCAGCAGTTTACCCAATTCAGCTGAAGGCTACACCTTC. Protein product: CASSLPNSAEGYTF.

The chain uses TRBV28 and TRBJ1-1; possible D gene TRBD1, 5 bases. V lost 2 bases, J lost 0 bases, and 10 bases lay in between. Germline V gene sequence: CDR1 MDHEN, CDR2 SYDVKM. CDR3 size: 15 residues. The CDR3 loop reads CASSLMGEVNTEAFF. In DNA form, the CDR3 reads TGTGCCAGCAGTTTAATGGGGGAGGTGAACACTGAAGCTTTCTTT.

CDR3 nucleotides: TGTGCCAGCAGCTTAGCGGGGGCCCGAGGAGAAAAACTGTTTTTT. It codes for CASSLAGARGEKLFF. The chain is built from TRBV7-2 and TRBJ1-4; maybe TRBD1 (6 bases). CDR1 and CDR2 from the germline V gene are SGHTA and FQGNSA. Deletions cut 0 bases from V and 8 bases from J, with 13 bases between. The CDR3 contains 15 residues.

The chain uses TRBV7-2 and TRBJ2-3; either TRBD1 or TRBD2 may supply D (5 bases each). The germline V gene encodes CDR1 SGHTA and CDR2 FQGNSA. V lost 5 bases and J lost 2, with 17 bases in between. This CDR3 region has 16 residues. CDR3 in DNA: TGTGCCAGCAGCACCAGAGGGGCAGGTACCACAGATACGCAGTATTTT. It is translated as CASSTRGAGTTDTQYF.

The rearrangement links TRBV15 to TRBJ2-1; 9 bases are shared with TRBD2. V lost 4 bases, J lost 7 bases, and 17 bases stayed unmatched. The CDR3 loop spans 18 amino acids. CDR1 and CDR2 (germline): LNHNV, YYDKDF (reference sequence). In nucleotides, the CDR3 is TGTGCCACCAGCATCTATCCCGGATGGCGGGAGGGCCCGAATGAGCAGTTCTTC. It translates to CATSIYPGWREGPNEQFF.

This rearrangement joins TRBV28 to TRBJ2-2; D is uncertain. Trimming took off 3 bases at V and 7 bases at J, with 12 bases between the two ends. This CDR3 is built from 14 residues. Germline-derived CDR1 and CDR2 are MDHEN and SYDVKM. This CDR3 reads CASSFPLLGGELFF. In DNA, the CDR3 is TGTGCCAGCAGTTTCCCACTTTTGGGCGGGGAGCTGTTTTTT.

This rearrangement joins TRBV7-9 to TRBJ2-2; no clear D gene. Per the germline V gene, CDR1 is SEHNR and CDR2 is FQNEAQ (reference sequence). Trimming pared 4 bases from V and 5 bases from J, leaving 5 bases between. The CDR3 is 12 amino acids. The CDR3 loop is CASSYGTGELFF. The CDR3 coding sequence is TGTGCCAGCAGCTACGGTACCGGGGAGCTGTTTTTT.

The chain links TRBV6-5 to TRBJ1-2; D might be TRBD1 (6 bases). Germline V CDR1 and CDR2: MNHEY, SVGAGI. This CDR3 is built from 14 residues. The ends were cut back, 0 bases at V and 4 bases at J, with 9 bases in the middle. CDR3 protein: CASSYSGAGYGYTF. For the CDR3, the DNA is TGTGCCAGCAGTTACTCGGGGGCGGGCTATGGCTACACCTTC.

DNA for the CDR3: TGTGCCAGCGGCTCCTACGAGCAGTACTTC. This codes for CASGSYEQYF. The V call is TRBV7-3, the J call TRBJ2-7; D uncertain. The CDR3 consists of 10 residues. The germline CDR1 and CDR2 sequences are SGHTA and FQGTGA. V gave up 8 bases and J gave up 0 bases, with 2 bases separating them.

The chain couples TRBV19 to TRBJ2-3; 10 bases map to TRBD1. Germline lookup yields CDR1 LNHDA and CDR2 SQIVND (reference sequence). Trimming took 0 bases from V and 6 from J; bases not matched to a gene: 9. The CDR3 is 17 residues long. The CDR3 DNA follows: TGTGCCAGTAGTATAGATCGGTGGGACAGGGGCCCCGATACGCAGTATTTT. Its protein product is CASSIDRWDRGPDTQYF.

The chain recombines TRBV28 with TRBJ2-1, with TRBD2 matching 10 bases. This CDR3 has 16 amino acids. Trimming cost V 2 bases and J 3 bases; bases outside gene matches: 4. Germline lookup yields CDR1 MDHEN and CDR2 SYDVKM. The CDR3, as DNA: TGTGCCAGCAGTTTACTAAGACTAGCGGGCTACAATGAGCAGTTCTTC. Translated, it gives CASSLLRLAGYNEQFF. Combining the CDR3 with reference TRBV28 and TRBJ2-1 gives the whole variable domain DVKVTQSSRYLVKRTGEKVFLECVQDMDHENMFWYRQDPGLGLRLIYFSYDVKMKEKGDIPEGYSVSREKKERFSLILESASTNQTSMYLCASSLLRLAGYNEQFFGPGTRLTVL.

This clone was counted a single time. The chain has TRBV6-5 and TRBJ2-7; TRBD2 agrees at 10 bases. Per germline, CDR1 MNHEY and CDR2 SVGAGI. V gave up 6 bases and J gave up 6 bases; unmatched junction bases: 8. The CDR3 runs 14 residues. The CDR3 spells CASRTGTSASEQYF. CDR3 nucleotide sequence: TGTGCCAGCAGGACCGGGACTAGCGCTAGCGAGCAGTACTTC.

This clone has a handful of counts. The J gene is TRBJ1-2, the V gene TRBV7-9; D gene uncertain. V was shortened by 5 bases and J by 4 bases, with 14 bases between the two germline ends. Germline CDR1 and CDR2: SEHNR and FQNEAQ (reference sequence). The CDR3 runs to 14 residues. CDR3 loop: CASSIVGVGYGYTF. CDR3 coding DNA: TGTGCCAGCAGCATAGTCGGGGTTGGCTATGGCTACACCTTC.